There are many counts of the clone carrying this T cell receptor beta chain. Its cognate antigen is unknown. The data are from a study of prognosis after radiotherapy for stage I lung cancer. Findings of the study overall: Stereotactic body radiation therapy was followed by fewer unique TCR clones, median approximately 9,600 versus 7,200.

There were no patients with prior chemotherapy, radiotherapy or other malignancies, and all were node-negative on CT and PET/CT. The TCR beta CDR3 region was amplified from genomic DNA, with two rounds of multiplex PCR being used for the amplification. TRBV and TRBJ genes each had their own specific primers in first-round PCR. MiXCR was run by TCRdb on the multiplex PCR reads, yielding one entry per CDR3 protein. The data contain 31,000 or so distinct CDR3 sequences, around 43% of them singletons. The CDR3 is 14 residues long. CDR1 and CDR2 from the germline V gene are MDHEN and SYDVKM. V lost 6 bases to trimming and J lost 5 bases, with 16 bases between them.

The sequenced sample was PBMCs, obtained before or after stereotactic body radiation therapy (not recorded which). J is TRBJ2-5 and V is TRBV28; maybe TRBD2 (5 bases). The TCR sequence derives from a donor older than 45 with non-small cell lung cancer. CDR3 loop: CASSPTGVLETQYF. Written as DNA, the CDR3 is TGTGCCAGCAGCCCAACCGGGGTTCTCGAGACCCAGTACTTC.